What follows are 6 T cell receptor beta chains derived from one specimen sequenced in a study of shared clonotypes between healthy human individuals. Repertoires were generated with immunoSEQ multiplex PCR, while TCRdb's copy carries only in-frame clones and drops some. Here the sample spans 950,000 to 1,300,000 clones, around 76% being singletons. Sequencing input: memory CD4+ T cells sorted from blood. Sample subset: CD45RA-negative fraction. The receptors come from a man between 18 and 35 years old in good health.

The chain links TRBV28 to TRBJ2-7, with 9 bases lining up with TRBD1. The CDR3 extends over 16 amino acids. The trim removed 3 bases at V and 4 bases at J, leaving 10 bases unmatched. Germline lookup yields CDR1 MDHEN and CDR2 SYDVKM. The CDR3 spells CASSFRGRTGVYEQYF. The DNA of the CDR3 is TGTGCCAGCAGTTTTAGGGGGAGGACAGGGGTTTACGAGCAGTACTTC. Complete variable domain (other parts from reference TRBV28 and TRBJ2-7): DVKVTQSSRYLVKRTGEKVFLECVQDMDHENMFWYRQDPGLGLRLIYFSYDVKMKEKGDIPEGYSVSREKKERFSLILESASTNQTSMYLCASSFRGRTGVYEQYFGPGTRLTVT.

V and J are TRBV5-5 and TRBJ2-4; TRBD1 agrees at 7 bases. Looked up from germline, CDR1 is SGHKS and CDR2 is YYEKEE (reference sequence). The junction had 12 bases not matched to a gene; V was cut back by 6 bases and J by 3 bases. The CDR3 totals 16 residues. CDR3 amino acids: CASTATGELGKNIQYF. The CDR3 DNA reads as TGTGCCAGCACCGCAACAGGGGAACTGGGCAAAAACATTCAGTACTTC.

This clone was recorded many times. This chain connects TRBV7-2 to TRBJ1-1, with a possible D match to TRBD1 (5 bases). Trimming removed 1 base from V and 8 bases from J, with 14 bases in between. CDR1 is SGHTA, CDR2 FQGNSA, per germline. The CDR3 has 14 residues. CDR3 region: CASSLGRESVEAFF. In nucleotides, the CDR3 is TGTGCCAGCAGCTTAGGCAGGGAATCGGTAGAAGCTTTCTTT.

The chain combines TRBV5-1 with TRBJ2-7; 10 positions match TRBD1. The germline gives CDR1 SGHRS, CDR2 YFSETQ. Trimming at V came to 5 bases and at J to 4 bases, leaving 9 bases not matched to a gene. CDR3 size: 15 residues. CDR3 sequence (DNA): TGCGCCAGCAGTCAAGAGACAGGGGGCATTTACGAGCAGTACTTC. This translates into CASSQETGGIYEQYF.

The rearrangement links TRBV18 to TRBJ1-4, with no clear D. Germline CDR1 KGHSH, CDR2 LQKENI. The CDR3 has 14 amino acids. Trimming removed 3 bases at V and 4 bases at J, with 9 bases between. CDR3 coding DNA: TGTGCCAGCTCACCGGGCTTCGGTAATGAAAAACTGTTTTTT. It codes for CASSPGFGNEKLFF.

This clone was detected once. The gene calls are TRBV5-4 and TRBJ1-2; no definite D call. Germline assignment: CDR1 SGHNT and CDR2 YYREEE (reference sequence). Between the trimmed V and J ends, which lost 0 bases and 0 bases, there was a span of 6 bases. The CDR3 is 14 amino acids. The CDR3 sequence: CASSLDGANYGYTF. CDR3 in DNA: TGTGCCAGCAGCTTGGACGGGGCTAACTATGGCTACACCTTC.